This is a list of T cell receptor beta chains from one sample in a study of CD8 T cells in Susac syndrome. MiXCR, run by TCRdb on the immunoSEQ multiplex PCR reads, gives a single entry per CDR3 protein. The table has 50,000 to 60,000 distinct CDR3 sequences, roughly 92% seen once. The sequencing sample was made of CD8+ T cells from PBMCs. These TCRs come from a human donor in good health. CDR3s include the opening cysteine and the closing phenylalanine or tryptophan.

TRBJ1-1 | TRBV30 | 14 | CAWSATGPNTEAFF
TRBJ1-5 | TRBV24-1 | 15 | CATSDLQGGNQPQHF
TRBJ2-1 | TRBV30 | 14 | CAWFPAEGHNEQFF
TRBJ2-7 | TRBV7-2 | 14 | CASSLGRQGYEQYF
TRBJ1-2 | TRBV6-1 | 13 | CASSTPLEYRYTF
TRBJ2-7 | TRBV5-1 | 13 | CASSLTTGYEQYF
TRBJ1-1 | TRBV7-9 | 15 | CASSRDGTGGTEAFF
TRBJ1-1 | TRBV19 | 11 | CASSIRAEAFF
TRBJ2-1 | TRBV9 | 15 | CASSVEAGSYNEQFF
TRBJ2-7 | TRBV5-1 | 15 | CASSLGDRGPYEQYF
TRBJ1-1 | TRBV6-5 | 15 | CASSYGMTGNTEAFF
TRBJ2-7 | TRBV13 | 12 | CASSLGGGEQYF
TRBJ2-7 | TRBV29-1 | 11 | CSVVGGYEQYF
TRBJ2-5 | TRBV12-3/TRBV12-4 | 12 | CASGGGGETQYF
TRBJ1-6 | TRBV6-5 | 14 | CASSSGTDYSPLHF
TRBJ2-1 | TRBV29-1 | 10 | CSVVAIEQFF
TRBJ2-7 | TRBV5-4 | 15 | CASSYGTGGGYEQYF
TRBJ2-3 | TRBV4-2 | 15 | CASSKNGESTDTQYF
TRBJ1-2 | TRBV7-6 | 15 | CASSLAGTANYGYTF
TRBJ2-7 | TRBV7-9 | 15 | CASSPQDGVPYEQYF
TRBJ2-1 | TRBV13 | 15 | CASSYGTSGVYEQFF
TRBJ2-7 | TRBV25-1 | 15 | CASREGRCYSYEQYF
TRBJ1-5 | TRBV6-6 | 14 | CASSPTGPTQPQHF
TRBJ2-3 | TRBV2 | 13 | CASSELDSDTQYF
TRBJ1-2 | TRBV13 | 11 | CASSFGEGYTF
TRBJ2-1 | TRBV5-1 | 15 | CASSLGWSSYNEQFF
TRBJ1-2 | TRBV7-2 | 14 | CASLSRGLNYGYTF
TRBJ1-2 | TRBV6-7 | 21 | CASSYPKLPAGPTLRDYGYTF
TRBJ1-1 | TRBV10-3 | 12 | CATRGGFEEAFF
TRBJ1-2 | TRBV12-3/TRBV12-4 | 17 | CASSLSGQSPANYGYTF
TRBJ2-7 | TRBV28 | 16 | CASSRPGQGALNEQYF
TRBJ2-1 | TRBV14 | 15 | CASSREMWGYNEQFF
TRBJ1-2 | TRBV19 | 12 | CATSGTPYGYTF
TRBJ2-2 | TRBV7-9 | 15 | CASTPPGANTGELFF
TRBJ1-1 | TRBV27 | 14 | CASSLGGTSTEAFF
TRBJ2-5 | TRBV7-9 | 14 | CASSYPEYQETQYF
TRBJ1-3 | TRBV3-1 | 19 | CASSQAFRQTRRTANTIYF
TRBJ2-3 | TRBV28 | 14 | CASWDGVSTDTQYF
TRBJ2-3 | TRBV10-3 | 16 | CAISDSVGGRGDTQYF
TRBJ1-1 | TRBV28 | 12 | CASSFGETEAFF
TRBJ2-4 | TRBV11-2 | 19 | CASSLDRQGRGLAKNIQYF